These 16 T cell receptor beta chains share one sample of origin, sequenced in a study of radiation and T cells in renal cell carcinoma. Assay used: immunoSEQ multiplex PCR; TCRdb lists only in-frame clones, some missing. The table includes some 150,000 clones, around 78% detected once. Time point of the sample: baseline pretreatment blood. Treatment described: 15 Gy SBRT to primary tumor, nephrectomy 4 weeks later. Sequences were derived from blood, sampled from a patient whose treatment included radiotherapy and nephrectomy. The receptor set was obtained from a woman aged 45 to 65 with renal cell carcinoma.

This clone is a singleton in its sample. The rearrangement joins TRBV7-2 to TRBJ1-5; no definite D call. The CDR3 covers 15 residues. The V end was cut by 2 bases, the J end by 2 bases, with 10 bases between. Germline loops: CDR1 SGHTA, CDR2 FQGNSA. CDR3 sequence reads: CASSLSGGGNQPQHF. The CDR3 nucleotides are TGTGCCAGCAGCTTAAGCGGAGGCGGCAATCAGCCCCAGCATTTT. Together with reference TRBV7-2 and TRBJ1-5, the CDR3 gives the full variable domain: GAGVSQSPSNKVTEKGKDVELRCDPISGHTALYWYRQSLGQGLEFLIYFQGNSAPDKSGLPSDRFSAERTGGSVSTLTIQRTQQEDSAVYLCASSLSGGGNQPQHFGDGTRLSIL.

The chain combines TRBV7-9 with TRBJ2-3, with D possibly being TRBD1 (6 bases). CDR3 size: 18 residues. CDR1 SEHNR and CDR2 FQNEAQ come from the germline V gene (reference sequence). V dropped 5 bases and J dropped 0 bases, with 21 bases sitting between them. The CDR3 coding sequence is TGTGCCAGCAGCCTCGACTATAGGGGGACATCTAGCACAGATACGCAGTATTTT. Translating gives CASSLDYRGTSSTDTQYF.

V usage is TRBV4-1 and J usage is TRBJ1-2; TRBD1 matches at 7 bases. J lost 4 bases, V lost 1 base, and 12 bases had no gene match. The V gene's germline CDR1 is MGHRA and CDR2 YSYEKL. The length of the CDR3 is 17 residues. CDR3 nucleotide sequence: TGCGCCAGCAGCCAAGGAAGTCCCCGACAGGGCCCCTATGGCTACACCTTC. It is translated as CASSQGSPRQGPYGYTF.

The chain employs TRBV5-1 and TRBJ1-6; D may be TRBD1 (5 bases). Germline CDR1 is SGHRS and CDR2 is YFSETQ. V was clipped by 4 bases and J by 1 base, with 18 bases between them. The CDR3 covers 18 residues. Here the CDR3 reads CASSVTEGQGSYNSPLHF. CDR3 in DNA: TGCGCCAGCAGCGTCACCGAAGGTCAGGGTTCCTATAATTCACCCCTCCACTTT. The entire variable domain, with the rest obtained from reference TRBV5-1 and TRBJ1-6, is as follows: KAGVTQTPRYLIKTRGQQVTLSCSPISGHRSVSWYQQTPGQGLQFLFEYFSETQRNKGNFPGRFSGRQFSNSRSEMNVSTLELGDSALYLCASSVTEGQGSYNSPLHFGNGTRLTVT.

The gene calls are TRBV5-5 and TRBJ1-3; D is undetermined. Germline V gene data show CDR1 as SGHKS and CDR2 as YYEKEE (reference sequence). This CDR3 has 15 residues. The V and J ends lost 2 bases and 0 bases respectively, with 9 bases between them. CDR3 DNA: TGTGCCAGCAGCTTTGCGCCCCGCTCTGGAAACACCATATATTTT. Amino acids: CASSFAPRSGNTIYF.

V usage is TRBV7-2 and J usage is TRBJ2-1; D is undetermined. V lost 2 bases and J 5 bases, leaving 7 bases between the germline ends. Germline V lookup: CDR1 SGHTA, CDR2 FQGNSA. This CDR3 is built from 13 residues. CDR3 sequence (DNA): TGTGCCAGCAGCTTAACACTGGACAATGAGCAGTTCTTC. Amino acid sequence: CASSLTLDNEQFF.

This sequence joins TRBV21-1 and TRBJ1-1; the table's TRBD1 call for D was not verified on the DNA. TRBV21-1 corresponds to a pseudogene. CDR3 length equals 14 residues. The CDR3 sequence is CASQQGAMNTEAFF. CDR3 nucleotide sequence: TGTGCCTCCCAACAGGGGGCGATGAACACTGAAGCTTTCTTT.

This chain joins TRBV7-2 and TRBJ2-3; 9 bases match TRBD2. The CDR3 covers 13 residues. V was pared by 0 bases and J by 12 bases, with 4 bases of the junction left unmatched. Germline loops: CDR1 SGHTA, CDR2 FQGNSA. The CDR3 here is CASSLAREGPQYF. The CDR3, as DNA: TGTGCCAGCAGCTTAGCGCGGGAGGGCCCACAGTATTTT.

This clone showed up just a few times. CDR3 DNA: TGTGCCAGCAGTGAGGGATTCCCATATAATTCACCCCTCCACTTT. It codes for CASSEGFPYNSPLHF. V is TRBV6-6 and J is TRBJ1-6; no firm D call. Trimming took 5 bases from V and 4 from J, leaving 12 bases between them. There are 15 residues in the CDR3. In germline, CDR1 is MNHNY, CDR2 SVGAGI (reference sequence).

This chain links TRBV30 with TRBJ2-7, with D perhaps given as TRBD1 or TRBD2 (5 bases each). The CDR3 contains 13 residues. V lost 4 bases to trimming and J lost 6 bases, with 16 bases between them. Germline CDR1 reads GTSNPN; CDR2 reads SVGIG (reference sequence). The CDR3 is CAWTPRGNFEQYF. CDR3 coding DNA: TGTGCCTGGACCCCGAGGGGAAATTTCGAGCAGTACTTC.

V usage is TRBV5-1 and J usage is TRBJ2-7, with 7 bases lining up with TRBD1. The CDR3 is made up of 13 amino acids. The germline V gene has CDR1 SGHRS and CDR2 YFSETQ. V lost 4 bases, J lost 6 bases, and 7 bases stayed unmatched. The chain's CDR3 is CASSTTGSGEQYF. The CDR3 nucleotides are TGCGCCAGCAGCACGACAGGGTCTGGCGAGCAGTACTTC.

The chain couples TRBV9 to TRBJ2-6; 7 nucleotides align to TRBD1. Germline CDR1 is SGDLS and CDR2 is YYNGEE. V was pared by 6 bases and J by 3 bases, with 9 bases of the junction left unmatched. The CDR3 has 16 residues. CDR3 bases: TGTGCCAGCACAAGGACAGGTTACTTTGGGGCCAACGTCCTGACTTTC. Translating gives CASTRTGYFGANVLTF.

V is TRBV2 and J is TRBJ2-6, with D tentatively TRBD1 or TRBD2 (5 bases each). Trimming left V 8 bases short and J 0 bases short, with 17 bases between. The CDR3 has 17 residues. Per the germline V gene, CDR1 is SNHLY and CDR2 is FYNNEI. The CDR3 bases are TGTGCCAGCCGGGACCCCCGCAGCCTCTCTGGGGCCAACGTCCTGACTTTC. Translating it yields CASRDPRSLSGANVLTF.

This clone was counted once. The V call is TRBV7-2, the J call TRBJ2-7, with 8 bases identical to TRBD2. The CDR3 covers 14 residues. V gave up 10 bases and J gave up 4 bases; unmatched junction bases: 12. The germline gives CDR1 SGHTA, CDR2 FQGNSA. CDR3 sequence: CATQRGGGQYEQYF. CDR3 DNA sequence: TGTGCCACCCAAAGGGGCGGGGGGCAATACGAGCAGTACTTC.

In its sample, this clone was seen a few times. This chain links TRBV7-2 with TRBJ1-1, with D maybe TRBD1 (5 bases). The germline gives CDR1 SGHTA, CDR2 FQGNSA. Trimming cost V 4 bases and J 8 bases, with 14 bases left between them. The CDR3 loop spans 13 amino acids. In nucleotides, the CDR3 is TGTGCCAGCAGCTCACAAATCCGGGACGAAGCTTTCTTT. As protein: CASSSQIRDEAFF.

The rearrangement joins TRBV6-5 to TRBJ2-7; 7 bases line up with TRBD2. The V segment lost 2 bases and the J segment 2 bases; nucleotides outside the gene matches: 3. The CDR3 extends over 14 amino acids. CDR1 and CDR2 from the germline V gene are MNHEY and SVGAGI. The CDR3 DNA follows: TGTGCCAGCAGTTACGATCGGGAGGCCTACGAGCAGTACTTC. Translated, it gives CASSYDREAYEQYF.